This T cell receptor beta chain was recovered during a study of spatial heterogeneity in lung cancer. Study background: The count of detected beta-chain sequences consistently exceeded that of alpha-chain sequences. On average, each unique TCR and UMI combination appeared more than ten times in raw reads.

V lost 4 bases, J lost 3 bases, and 14 bases lay in between. CDR3 size: 15 residues. Germline loops: CDR1 SGHKS, CDR2 YYEKEE (reference sequence). Time point defined: sample taken at primary tumor resection. Frozen PBMC, nontumor lung or tumor provided whole RNA, which was sequenced unsorted. Overall study findings and caveats: Ubiquitous expanded tumor TCRs were observed in blood more at resection than follow-up.

Many counts were recorded for this clonotype. Its specificity is not known. Unique molecular identifiers, one per molecule, were present on every TCR cDNA molecule. Via MiXCR, TCRdb re-called the 5' RACE reads, giving one row per CDR3 protein. The data hold approximately 11,000 distinct CDR3 sequences, with about 18% observed a single time. Sequencing used PBMCs, obtained at surgery. J is TRBJ1-5 and V is TRBV5-5; D call uncertain. This TCR derives from a male donor with early-stage non-small cell lung cancer. CDR3 amino acids: CASSQDGLDNQPQHF. CDR3 nucleotide sequence: TGTGCCAGCAGCCAGGACGGACTAGACAATCAGCCCCAGCATTTT.